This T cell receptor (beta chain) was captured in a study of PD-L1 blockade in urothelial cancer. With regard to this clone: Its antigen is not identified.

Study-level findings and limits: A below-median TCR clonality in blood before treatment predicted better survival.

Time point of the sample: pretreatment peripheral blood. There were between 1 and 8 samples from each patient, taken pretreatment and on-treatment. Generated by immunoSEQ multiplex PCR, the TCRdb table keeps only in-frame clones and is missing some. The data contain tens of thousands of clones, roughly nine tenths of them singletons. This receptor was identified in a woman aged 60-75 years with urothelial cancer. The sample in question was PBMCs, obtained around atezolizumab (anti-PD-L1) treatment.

The CDR3 DNA sequence: TGCGCCAGCAGCACTACGGACAGGGGGGCCTATGGCTACACCTTC. It translates to CASSTTDRGAYGYTF. The chain recombines TRBV5-1 with TRBJ1-2; 10 bases are a match to TRBD1. The CDR3 sequence is 15 residues long. Trimming at V came to 4 bases and at J to 4 bases, leaving 7 bases not matched to a gene. Germline-derived CDR1 and CDR2 are SGHRS and YFSETQ.